These 14 T cell receptor beta chains were sequenced from one sample in a study of shared clonotypes between healthy human individuals. CD8 cells regarded as naive lacked CD45RO, were positively chosen for CCR7, and omitted terminally differentiated effector memory CD45RA+ cells. Libraries were prepared by immunoSEQ multiplex PCR; TCRdb keeps only in-frame clonotypes and omits some of them. The sample holds about 2 million clones, around 96% seen once. Sequenced input: naive CD8+ T cells sorted from blood. The receptors here all came from a man in his late teens or twenties in good health.

This clone was counted a single time. The V call is TRBV9, the J call TRBJ1-2; D is possibly TRBD1 (6 bases). This CDR3 has 13 residues. Trimming left V 7 bases short and J 7 bases short, with 17 bases between. Germline V lookup: CDR1 SGDLS, CDR2 YYNGEE. CDR3 sequence (DNA): TGTGCCAGCCGTTCGGGGACACTTTCTGGCTACACCTTC. It yields the protein CASRSGTLSGYTF.

The genes are TRBV5-1 and TRBJ2-7; 9 nucleotides match TRBD1. The V segment lost 7 bases and the J segment 4 bases; nucleotides outside the gene matches: 9. CDR3 size: 14 residues. Germline values: CDR1 SGHRS, CDR2 YFSETQ. The CDR3 here is CASSTGTGIYEQYF. CDR3 in DNA: TGCGCCAGCTCAACCGGGACAGGGATTTACGAGCAGTACTTC.

The rearrangement uses TRBV29-1 and TRBJ2-7; 10 bases are shared with TRBD2. The CDR3 runs to 14 residues. The germline gives CDR1 SQVTM, CDR2 ANQGSEA. The trim removed 6 bases at V and 1 base at J, leaving 6 bases unmatched. CDR3 nucleotides: TGCAGCGTGGCAGGACTAGCGGATTCCTACGAGCAGTACTTC. Its protein product is CSVAGLADSYEQYF.

This sequence joins TRBV30 and TRBJ2-5, with D possibly being TRBD1 (6 bases). The last part of the DNA fits TRBJ2-7 better; the J call may be wrong. CDR3 length: 15 residues. Germline V gives CDR1 GTSNPN, CDR2 SVGIG (reference sequence). The CDR3 DNA is TGTGCCTGGCAACCCGGGACAAAGGTGGTCTACGAGCAGTACTTC. Translating gives CAWQPGTKVVYEQYF.

This sequence joins TRBV29-1 and TRBJ2-3, with TRBD2 matching over 9 bases. From germline, CDR1 is SQVTM and CDR2 ANQGSEA. Trimming took 2 bases from V and 5 from J; bases not matched to a gene: 8. This CDR3 contains 15 residues. This CDR3 is CSVEMPSGVRDTQYF. The CDR3 bases are TGCAGCGTTGAAATGCCTAGCGGGGTGAGAGATACGCAGTATTTT.

The chain has TRBV11-2 and TRBJ2-7; 9 bases fit TRBD2. With V trimmed by 5 bases and J by 0 bases, 8 bases remained unmatched. The germline gives CDR1 SGHAT, CDR2 FQNNGV. CDR3 length: 16 amino acids. CDR3 DNA sequence: TGTGCCAGCAGCCTCGGGACTAGCTTATACTCCTACGAGCAGTACTTC. Translating it yields CASSLGTSLYSYEQYF.

The rearrangement joins TRBV18 to TRBJ1-1, with D unclear. Trimming took 2 bases from V and 7 from J, leaving 8 bases between them. This CDR3 comprises 12 residues. Germline values: CDR1 KGHSH, CDR2 LQKENI. The CDR3 nucleotides are TGTGCCAGCTCACCAAGGGCCCTTGAAGCTTTCTTT. Translation: CASSPRALEAFF.

The rearrangement joins TRBV5-8 to TRBJ2-1; D is perhaps TRBD2 (6 bases). Trimming took 2 bases from V and 4 from J, leaving 13 bases between them. This CDR3 has 15 residues. Germline values: CDR1 SGHTS, CDR2 YDEGEE. The CDR3 loop reads CASSFGGSGYNEQFF. The DNA of the CDR3 is TGTGCCAGCAGCTTCGGGGGATCCGGGTACAATGAGCAGTTCTTC.

In its sample, this clone was seen once. The chain couples TRBV4-3 to TRBJ2-3, with D perhaps TRBD1 or TRBD2 (5 bases each). V lost 0 bases and J lost 5, with 15 bases in between. This CDR3 is 16 amino acids long. Germline V gene lookup returns CDR1 LGHNA and CDR2 YSLEER. CDR3 DNA: TGCGCCAGCAGCCAAGATCCCGGGACCCACAGAGATACGCAGTATTTT. It yields the protein CASSQDPGTHRDTQYF.

J is TRBJ1-3 and V is TRBV30; D gene unclear. The CDR3 sequence is 14 residues long. The ends were cut back, 3 bases at V and 4 bases at J, with 13 bases in the middle. From germline, CDR1 is GTSNPN and CDR2 SVGIG (reference sequence). This CDR3 reads CAWREESPGNTIYF. The CDR3, as DNA: TGTGCCTGGAGGGAGGAATCTCCCGGAAACACCATATATTTT.

The CDR3 sequence: CATRAPGTGHGYTF. CDR3 coding DNA: TGTGCCACCCGAGCACCCGGGACAGGGCATGGCTACACCTTC. The chain joins TRBV10-3 to TRBJ1-2; 9 positions match TRBD1. The V gene end was trimmed by 10 bases and the J gene end by 6 bases; junction bases not matched to a gene: 12. CDR3 length: 14 amino acids. Germline CDR1 ENHRY, CDR2 SYGVKD.

The J gene is TRBJ1-5, the V gene TRBV11-2, with D possibly matching TRBD1 (6 bases). Germline V gives CDR1 SGHAT, CDR2 FQNNGV. The CDR3 totals 16 residues. Trimming pared 0 bases from V and 3 bases from J, leaving 12 bases between. CDR3 residues: CASSLDSPGVNQPQHF. The CDR3 DNA reads TGTGCCAGCAGCTTAGATTCTCCAGGGGTCAATCAGCCCCAGCATTTT.

Concerning this clone itself: This same CDR3 is encoded by further DNA sequences in the sample. The chain employs TRBV6-6 and TRBJ2-7; D is unresolved. The CDR3 runs 13 residues. The ends were cut back, 3 bases at V and 2 bases at J, with 8 bases in the middle. Germline V gene sequence: CDR1 MNHNY, CDR2 SVGAGI (reference sequence). CDR3 region: CASSYSGPYEQYF. In nucleotides, the CDR3 is TGTGCCAGCAGTTATTCCGGGCCCTACGAGCAGTACTTC.

This clone was recorded only once. V usage is TRBV30 and J usage is TRBJ1-4, with 7 bases aligning to TRBD1. The ends lost 0 bases at V and 8 bases at J; junction bases unmatched: 3. The CDR3 has 13 amino acids. The germline gives CDR1 GTSNPN, CDR2 SVGIG (reference sequence). CDR3 in DNA: TGTGCCTGGAGTGTGACAGGGACCGAAAAACTGTTTTTT. Protein product: CAWSVTGTEKLFF.